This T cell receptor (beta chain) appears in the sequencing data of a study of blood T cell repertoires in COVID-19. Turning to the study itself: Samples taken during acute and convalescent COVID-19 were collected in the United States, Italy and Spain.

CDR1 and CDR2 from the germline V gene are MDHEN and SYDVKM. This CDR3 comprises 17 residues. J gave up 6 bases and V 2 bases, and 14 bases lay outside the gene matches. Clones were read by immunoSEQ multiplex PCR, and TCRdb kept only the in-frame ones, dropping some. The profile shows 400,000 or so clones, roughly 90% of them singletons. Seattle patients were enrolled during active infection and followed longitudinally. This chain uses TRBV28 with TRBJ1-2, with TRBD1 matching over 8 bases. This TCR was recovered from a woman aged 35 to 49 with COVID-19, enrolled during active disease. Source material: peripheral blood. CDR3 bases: TGTGCCAGCAGTTTACTCCCCCGGACAGGGTCTCCCCATGGCTACACCTTC. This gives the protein CASSLLPRTGSPHGYTF.